These T cell receptor beta chains were read from a single sample in a study of PD-L1 blockade in urothelial cancer. Sequencing was performed with immunoSEQ multiplex PCR; in TCRdb, only in-frame clones are kept and a portion is missing. Here the sample spans about 35,000 clones, 84% being singletons. Here the sequenced sample was PBMCs, taken around atezolizumab (anti-PD-L1) treatment. These receptor sequences come from a man aged 35-49 years with urothelial cancer. The CDR3 runs from the conserved cysteine through the conserved F or W. Each record gives: clone size, V gene, J gene, D gene, CDR3 DNA, CDR3 protein. D genes are given only for firm matches. Rows may omit the clone size; those that give it use once, few, many or a size class.

-	TRBV6-1	TRBJ2-3	-	TGTGCCAGCAGTGAACGTAGACAGCCAAGAGATACGCAGTATTTT	CASSERRQPRDTQYF
-	TRBV9	TRBJ2-5	-	TGTGCCAGCAGCGGCCGGGATTCAAAAGAGACCCAGTACTTC	CASSGRDSKETQYF
-	TRBV28	TRBJ2-2	TRBD1	TGTGCCAGCACCCCCAAATCGCAGGGGGCTCGCACCGGGGAGCTGTTTTTT	CASTPKSQGARTGELFF
-	TRBV7-8	TRBJ1-5	-	TGTGCCAGCAGCCAAAAAGGGGTCTTGGGGGCGCCCCAGCATTTT	CASSQKGVLGAPQHF
-	TRBV4-2	TRBJ2-6	TRBD1	TGTGCCAGCAGCCAAGATCAGGGACAGAGCTCTGGGGCCAACGTCCTGACTTTC	CASSQDQGQSSGANVLTF
few	TRBV5-1	TRBJ1-2	-	TGCGCCAGCAGCTCGAAACAGGGAAACTATGGCTACACCTTC	CASSSKQGNYGYTF
-	TRBV30	TRBJ1-4	TRBD1	TGTGCCTGGAGTAGAGGGAGGACAGGGGGGGAAAAACTGTTTTTT	CAWSRGRTGGEKLFF
-	TRBV10-3	TRBJ1-1	-	TGTGCCATCAGTGAGTCGATTCTGCGAACTGAAGCTTTCTTT	CAISESILRTEAFF
once	TRBV11-1	TRBJ1-1	-	TGTGCCAGCAGCGCCGGACAGAATCTGAACACTGAAGCTTTCTTT	CASSAGQNLNTEAFF
-	TRBV5-1	TRBJ2-1	-	TGCGCCAGCAGCATGGGACACCCCTCCTACAATGAGCAGTTCTTC	CASSMGHPSYNEQFF
-	TRBV28	TRBJ1-5	-	TGTGCCAGCAGTTTGAGCGGGGGAACCGGGCAGCCCCAGCATTTT	CASSLSGGTGQPQHF
-	TRBV6-5	TRBJ2-7	-	TGTGCCAGCAGTTACCGCCGGGACAACTCCTACGAGCAGTACTTC	CASSYRRDNSYEQYF
-	TRBV28	TRBJ1-4	-	TGTGCCAGCAGCCCGAACACCTTAAAACTGTTTTTT	CASSPNTLKLFF
-	TRBV10-3	TRBJ1-4	-	TGTGCCATCAGTGAGGAGTCGAATGAAAAACTGTTTTTT	CAISEESNEKLFF
-	TRBV7-6	TRBJ2-2	TRBD1	TGTGCCAGCAGCTTAGTTTGGACAGGGGTGACCGGGGAGCTGTTTTTT	CASSLVWTGVTGELFF
-	TRBV6-5	TRBJ1-2	TRBD1	TGTGCCAGCAGTACAGGGGGGGGGTATGGCTACACCTTC	CASSTGGGYGYTF
-	TRBV4-1	TRBJ2-7	TRBD2	TGCGCCAGCAGCCCGGGACTAGCGGGATTCGAGCAGTACTTC	CASSPGLAGFEQYF
-	TRBV19	TRBJ1-1	-	TGTGCCAGTAGTCCCAATGGACAGATTCAGAACACTGAAGCTTTCTTT	CASSPNGQIQNTEAFF
few	TRBV6-6	TRBJ1-1	-	TGTGCCAGCAGTTACGTCGACAGCAACACTGAAGCTTTCTTT	CASSYVDSNTEAFF
-	TRBV9	TRBJ2-2	TRBD2	TGTGCCAGCAGCCCCAGTGGCGGGAGAGGCACCGGGGAGCTGTTTTTT	CASSPSGGRGTGELFF
-	TRBV29-1	TRBJ2-7	TRBD2	TGCAGCTCCGCTAGCGGGAGGAACCACGAGCAGTACTTC	CSSASGRNHEQYF
-	TRBV28	TRBJ2-7	TRBD1	TGTGCCAGCAGCTCCGGGACAGCCGCCTACGAGCAGTACTTC	CASSSGTAAYEQYF
-	TRBV15	TRBJ2-1	TRBD1	TGTGCCACCAGCAGACAGGGGGCGCAGGTTGAGCAGTTCTTC	CATSRQGAQVEQFF
once	TRBV19	TRBJ2-1	TRBD1	TGTGCCAGTAGTATATTCCGGGACAGGGGGCTCTATGAGCAGTTCTTC	CASSIFRDRGLYEQFF
-	TRBV14	TRBJ2-5	-	TGTGCCAGCAGCCACCCTAAAAACCCCAGCGGGTACCAAGAGACCCAGTACTTC	CASSHPKNPSGYQETQYF
-	TRBV4-1	TRBJ2-1	TRBD2	TGCGCCAGCAGCCGTCGGGACAGGTTCTCACTAGCGGGAGGTAATGAGCAGTTCTTC	CASSRRDRFSLAGGNEQFF
-	TRBV7-9	TRBJ2-2	-	TGTGCCAGTCCCGGGGCAGGGGACACCGGGGAGCTGTTTTTT	CASPGAGDTGELFF
-	TRBV28	TRBJ1-3	-	TGTGCCAGCGAGGGAGAGCCCGGAAACACCATATATTTT	CASEGEPGNTIYF
-	TRBV6-6	TRBJ1-2	TRBD1	TGTGCCAGCAGCCCAAGGACAGGGGATAGCTATGGCTACACCTTC	CASSPRTGDSYGYTF
-	TRBV28	TRBJ1-2	-	TGTGCCAGCACTCCGACCGGGACACATTATGGCTACACCTTC	CASTPTGTHYGYTF
-	TRBV5-1	TRBJ1-5	-	TGCGCCAGCAGCGCCGGACAGAATAGCAATCAGCCCCAGCATTTT	CASSAGQNSNQPQHF
-	TRBV5-4	TRBJ2-7	-	TGTGCCAGCAGCTCCCAAAGCCTCACAGGGCGTCCTGTTGAGCAGTACTTC	CASSSQSLTGRPVEQYF
-	TRBV5-1	TRBJ2-1	-	TGCGCCAGCAGTGTCGGCAATGAGCAGTTCTTC	CASSVGNEQFF
-	TRBV7-2	TRBJ2-3	TRBD2	TGTGCCAGCAGCCAGTTCGTAGCGGGAGAGCCCACAGATACGCAGTATTTT	CASSQFVAGEPTDTQYF
-	TRBV27	TRBJ1-2	TRBD1	TGTGCCAGCAGTCCGCGACAGGGGGCTGACTATGGCTACACCTTC	CASSPRQGADYGYTF
-	TRBV23-1	TRBJ1-5	-	TGCGCCAGCCCCAGGCGGCCCCAGCATTTT	CASPRRPQHF
-	TRBV19	TRBJ1-1	-	TGTGCCAGTAGTATCCGGGTAGATACTGAAGCTTTCTTT	CASSIRVDTEAFF
-	TRBV5-1	TRBJ2-3	-	TGCGCCAGCAGCTCTCCGGACTGGAGCACAGATACGCAGTATTTT	CASSSPDWSTDTQYF
few	TRBV7-9	TRBJ2-7	TRBD2	TGTGCCAGCAGCCCCGGACTAGCGGGGAGCTCCTACGAGCAGTACTTC	CASSPGLAGSSYEQYF
-	TRBV7-3	TRBJ1-1	TRBD1	TGTGCCAGCAGCGTAGGACAGGGCGAAGCTTTCTTT	CASSVGQGEAFF
few	TRBV7-9	TRBJ2-7	TRBD2	TGTGCCAGCGCCGGGGGGTCCTACGAGCAGTACTTC	CASAGGSYEQYF
few	TRBV18	TRBJ2-1	TRBD2	TGTGCCAGCTCACCACTTCCGCTAGCGGAGGGCAATGAGCAGTTCTTC	CASSPLPLAEGNEQFF
-	TRBV27	TRBJ2-3	TRBD2	TGTGCCAGCAGTTACGGCGGGTTTGGGACTAGTCCGTATTTT	CASSYGGFGTSPYF
-	TRBV28	TRBJ1-1	-	TGTGCCAGCAGTTTCCGTTCTGAAGCTTTCTTT	CASSFRSEAFF
-	TRBV6-5	TRBJ1-2	-	TGTGCCAGCAGTTCGGACACGTCCTATGGCTACACCTTC	CASSSDTSYGYTF
-	TRBV13	TRBJ2-2	-	TGTGCCAGCAGCTACGCTCTGACAGGCGGCGGGGAGCTGTTTTTT	CASSYALTGGGELFF
-	TRBV9	TRBJ2-7	TRBD1	TGTGCCAGCAGCCCAGGACAGGGGGCGTACGAGCAGTACTTC	CASSPGQGAYEQYF
few	TRBV30	TRBJ1-1	-	TGTGCCTGGAGTGTTTATACTGGGAACACTGAAGCTTTCTTT	CAWSVYTGNTEAFF
-	TRBV6-1	TRBJ1-5	-	TGTGCCAGCAGTGAAGCCGGGGGGGTCGGGCAGCCCCAGCATTTT	CASSEAGGVGQPQHF
-	TRBV5-4	TRBJ2-1	-	TGTGCCAGCAGCTTCCGGGACTTCGTTTACAATGAGCAGTTCTTC	CASSFRDFVYNEQFF
-	TRBV27	TRBJ1-1	TRBD1	TGTGCCAGCAGTTTGCGGATCGGAATGGGTTTCGGGACAGGGGGCGCTAATCCAGCTTTCTTT	CASSLRIGMGFGTGGANPAFF
-	TRBV5-1	TRBJ2-4	TRBD1	TGCGCCAGCAGCTTTTTTGAGCGGACAGGGCGACTAGCCAAAAACATTCAGTACTTC	CASSFFERTGRLAKNIQYF
-	TRBV7-7	TRBJ2-1	TRBD2	TGTGCTAGCAGCTTGGCGGCGGGAGGGCCTTTTGAGCAGTTCTTC	CASSLAAGGPFEQFF
-	TRBV19	TRBJ2-3	TRBD2	TGTGCCAGTAACGGACTAGCGGGAGGCGCAGATACGCAGTATTTT	CASNGLAGGADTQYF